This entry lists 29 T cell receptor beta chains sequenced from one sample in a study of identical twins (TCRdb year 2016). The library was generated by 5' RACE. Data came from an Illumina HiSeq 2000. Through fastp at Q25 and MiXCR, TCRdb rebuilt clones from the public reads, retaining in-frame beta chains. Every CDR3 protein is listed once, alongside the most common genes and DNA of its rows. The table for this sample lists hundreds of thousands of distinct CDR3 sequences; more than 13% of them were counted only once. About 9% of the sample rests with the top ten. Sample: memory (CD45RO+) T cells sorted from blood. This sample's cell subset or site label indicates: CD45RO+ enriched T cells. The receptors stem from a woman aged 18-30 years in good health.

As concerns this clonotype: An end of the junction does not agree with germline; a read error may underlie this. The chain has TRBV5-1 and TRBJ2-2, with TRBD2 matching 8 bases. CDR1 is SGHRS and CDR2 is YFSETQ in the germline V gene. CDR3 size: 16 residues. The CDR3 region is CAGRDRAGANTGELFF. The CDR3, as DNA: TGCGCCGGCAGGGATCGAGCGGGGGCGAACACCGGGGAGCTGTTTTTT.

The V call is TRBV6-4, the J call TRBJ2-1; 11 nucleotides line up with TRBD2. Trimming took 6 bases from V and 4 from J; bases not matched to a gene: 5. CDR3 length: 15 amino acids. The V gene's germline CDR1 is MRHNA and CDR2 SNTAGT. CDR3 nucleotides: TGTGCCAGCAGCGTTACTAGCGGGAGTTACAATGAGCAGTTCTTC. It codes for CASSVTSGSYNEQFF.

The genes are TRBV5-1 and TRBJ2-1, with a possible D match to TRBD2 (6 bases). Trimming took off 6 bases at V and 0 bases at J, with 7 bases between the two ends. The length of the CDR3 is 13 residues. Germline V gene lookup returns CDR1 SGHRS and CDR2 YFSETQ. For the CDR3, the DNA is TGCGCCAGCACGGACTACTCCTACAATGAGCAGTTCTTC. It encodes CASTDYSYNEQFF. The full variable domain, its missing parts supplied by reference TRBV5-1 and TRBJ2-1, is KAGVTQTPRYLIKTRGQQVTLSCSPISGHRSVSWYQQTPGQGLQFLFEYFSETQRNKGNFPGRFSGRQFSNSRSEMNVSTLELGDSALYLCASTDYSYNEQFFGPGTRLTVL.

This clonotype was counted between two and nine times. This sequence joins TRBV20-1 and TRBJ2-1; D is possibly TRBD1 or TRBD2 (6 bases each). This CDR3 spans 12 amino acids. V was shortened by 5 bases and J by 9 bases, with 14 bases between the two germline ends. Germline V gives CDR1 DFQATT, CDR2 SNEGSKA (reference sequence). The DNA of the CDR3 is TGCAGTGCTGCCCCTGGGGGGCGTGAGCAGTTCTTC. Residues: CSAAPGGREQFF.

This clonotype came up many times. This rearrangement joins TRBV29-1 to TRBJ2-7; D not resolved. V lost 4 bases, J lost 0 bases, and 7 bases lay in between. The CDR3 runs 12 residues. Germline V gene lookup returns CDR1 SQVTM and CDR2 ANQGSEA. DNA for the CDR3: TGCAGCGTTGGGCGGTCCTCCTACGAGCAGTACTTC. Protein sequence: CSVGRSSYEQYF.

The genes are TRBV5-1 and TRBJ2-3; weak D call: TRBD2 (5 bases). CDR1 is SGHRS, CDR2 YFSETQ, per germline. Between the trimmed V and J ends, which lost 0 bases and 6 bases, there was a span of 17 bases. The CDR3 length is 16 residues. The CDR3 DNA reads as TGCGCCAGCAGCTTGGCCCCAAGAGGGTCTGGGGATACGCAGTATTTT. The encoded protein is CASSLAPRGSGDTQYF.

CDR3 loop: CAIRQGQLSTTGELFF. CDR3 DNA sequence: TGTGCCATCAGGCAGGGACAGCTTTCTACCACCGGGGAGCTGTTTTTT. The V and J genes are TRBV10-3 and TRBJ2-2, with 7 bases identical to TRBD1. Germline assignment: CDR1 ENHRY and CDR2 SYGVKD. Trimming at V came to 6 bases and at J to 4 bases, leaving 11 bases not matched to a gene. The CDR3 covers 16 residues.

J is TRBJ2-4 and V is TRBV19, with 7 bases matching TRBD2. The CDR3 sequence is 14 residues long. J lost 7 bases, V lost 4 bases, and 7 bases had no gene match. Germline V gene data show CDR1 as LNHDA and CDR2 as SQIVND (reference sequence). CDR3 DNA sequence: TGTGCCAGTAGTACTCCGGGGGAGGGGAACATTCAGTACTTC. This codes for CASSTPGEGNIQYF.

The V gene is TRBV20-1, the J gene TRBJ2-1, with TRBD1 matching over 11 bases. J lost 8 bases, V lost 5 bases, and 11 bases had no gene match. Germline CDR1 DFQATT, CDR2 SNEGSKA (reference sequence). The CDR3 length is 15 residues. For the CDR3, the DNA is TGCAGTGCTTTAACCTGGGACAGGGGGTTGGATGAGCAGTTCTTC. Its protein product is CSALTWDRGLDEQFF.

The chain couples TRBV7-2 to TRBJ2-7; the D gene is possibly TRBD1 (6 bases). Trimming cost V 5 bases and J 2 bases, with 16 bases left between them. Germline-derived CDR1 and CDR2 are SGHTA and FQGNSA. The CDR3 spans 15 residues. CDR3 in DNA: TGTGCCAGCAGCATCTCGGCTGGGACAACCTACGAGCAGTACTTC. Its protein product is CASSISAGTTYEQYF.

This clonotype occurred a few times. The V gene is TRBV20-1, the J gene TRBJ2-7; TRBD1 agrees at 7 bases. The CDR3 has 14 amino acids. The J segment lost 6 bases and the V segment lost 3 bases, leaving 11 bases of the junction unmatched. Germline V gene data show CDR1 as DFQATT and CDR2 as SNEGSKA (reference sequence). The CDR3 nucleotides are TGCAGTGCTAGCCGGAACAGGGGCGAGGGCGAGCAGTACTTC. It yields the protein CSASRNRGEGEQYF.

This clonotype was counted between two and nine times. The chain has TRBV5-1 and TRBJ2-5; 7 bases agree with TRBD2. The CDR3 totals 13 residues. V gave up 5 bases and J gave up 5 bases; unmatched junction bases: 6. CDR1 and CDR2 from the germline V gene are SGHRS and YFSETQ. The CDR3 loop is CASRSGLQETQYF. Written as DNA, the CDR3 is TGCGCCAGCAGGTCGGGACTACAGGAGACCCAGTACTTC.

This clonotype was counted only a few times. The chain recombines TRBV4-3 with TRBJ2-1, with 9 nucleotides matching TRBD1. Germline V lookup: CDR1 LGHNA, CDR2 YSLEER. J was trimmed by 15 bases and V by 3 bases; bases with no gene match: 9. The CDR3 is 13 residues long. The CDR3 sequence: CASSHRPGQGTFF. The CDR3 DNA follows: TGCGCCAGCAGCCACCGACCGGGACAGGGCACGTTCTTC.

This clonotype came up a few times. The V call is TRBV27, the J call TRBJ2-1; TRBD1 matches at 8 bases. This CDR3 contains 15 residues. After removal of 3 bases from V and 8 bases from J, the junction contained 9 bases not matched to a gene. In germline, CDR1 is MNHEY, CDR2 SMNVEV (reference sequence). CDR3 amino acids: CASSLRDRRLDEQFF. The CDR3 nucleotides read TGTGCCAGCAGTTTGCGGGACAGGAGACTCGATGAGCAGTTCTTC.

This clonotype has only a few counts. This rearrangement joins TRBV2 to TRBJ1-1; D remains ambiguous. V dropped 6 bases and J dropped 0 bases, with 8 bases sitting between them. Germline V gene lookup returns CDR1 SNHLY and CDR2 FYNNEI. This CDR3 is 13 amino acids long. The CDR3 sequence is CASSPPVNTEAFF. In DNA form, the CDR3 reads TGTGCCAGCAGCCCTCCTGTGAACACTGAAGCTTTCTTT.

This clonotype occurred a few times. This CDR3 reads CASRRDGETQYF. The CDR3 DNA sequence: TGTGCCAGCAGAAGGGATGGGGAGACCCAGTACTTC. The chain employs TRBV25-1 and TRBJ2-5; D not certain. Germline CDR1 MGHDK, CDR2 SYGVNS. With 6 bases removed from V and 5 bases from J, the gap between germline ends came to 10 bases. The CDR3 has 12 residues.

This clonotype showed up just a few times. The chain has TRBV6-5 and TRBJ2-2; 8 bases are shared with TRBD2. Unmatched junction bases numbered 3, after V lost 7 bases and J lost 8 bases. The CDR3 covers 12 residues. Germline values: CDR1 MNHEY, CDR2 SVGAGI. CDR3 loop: CASTSGSGELFF. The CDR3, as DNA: TGTGCCAGCACCAGCGGGAGTGGGGAGCTGTTTTTT.

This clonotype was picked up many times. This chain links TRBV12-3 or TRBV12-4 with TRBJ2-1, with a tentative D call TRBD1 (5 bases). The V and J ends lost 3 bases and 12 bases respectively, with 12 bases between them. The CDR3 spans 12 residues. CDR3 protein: CASSFGTQGQFF. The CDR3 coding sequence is TGTGCCAGCAGTTTCGGAACCCAGGGGCAGTTCTTC.

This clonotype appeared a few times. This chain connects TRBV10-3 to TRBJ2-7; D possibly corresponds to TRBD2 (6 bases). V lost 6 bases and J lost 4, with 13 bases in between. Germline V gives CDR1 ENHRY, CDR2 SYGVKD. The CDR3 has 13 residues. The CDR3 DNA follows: TGTGCCATCAGCAGTCATGGGGGGTACGAGCAGTACTTC. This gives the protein CAISSHGGYEQYF.

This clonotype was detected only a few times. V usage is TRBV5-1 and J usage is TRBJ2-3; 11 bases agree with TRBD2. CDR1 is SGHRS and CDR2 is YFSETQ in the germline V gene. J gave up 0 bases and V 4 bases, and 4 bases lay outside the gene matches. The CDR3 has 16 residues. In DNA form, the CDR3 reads TGCGCCAGCAGCCAGGGGACTAGCGGCAGCACAGATACGCAGTATTTT. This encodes CASSQGTSGSTDTQYF.

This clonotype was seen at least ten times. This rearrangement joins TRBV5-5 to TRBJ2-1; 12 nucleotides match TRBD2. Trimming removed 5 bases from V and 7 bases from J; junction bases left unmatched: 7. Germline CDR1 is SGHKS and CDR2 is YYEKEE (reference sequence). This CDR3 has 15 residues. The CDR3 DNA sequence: TGTGCCAGCAGTGTCGGACTAGCGGGGTTAAATGAGCAGTTCTTC. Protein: CASSVGLAGLNEQFF.

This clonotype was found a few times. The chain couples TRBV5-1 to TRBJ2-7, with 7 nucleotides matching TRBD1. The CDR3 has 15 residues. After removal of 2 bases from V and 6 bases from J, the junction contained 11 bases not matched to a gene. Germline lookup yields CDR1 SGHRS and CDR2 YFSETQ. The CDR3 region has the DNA TGCGCCAGCAGCTTAACCCAGGGGGTCCCTGGCGAGCAGTACTTC. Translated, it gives CASSLTQGVPGEQYF.

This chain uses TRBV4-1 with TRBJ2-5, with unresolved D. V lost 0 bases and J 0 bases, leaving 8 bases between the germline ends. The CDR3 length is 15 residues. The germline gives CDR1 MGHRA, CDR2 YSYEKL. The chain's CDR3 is CASSQELQYQETQYF. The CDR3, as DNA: TGCGCCAGCAGCCAAGAGTTGCAGTACCAAGAGACCCAGTACTTC.

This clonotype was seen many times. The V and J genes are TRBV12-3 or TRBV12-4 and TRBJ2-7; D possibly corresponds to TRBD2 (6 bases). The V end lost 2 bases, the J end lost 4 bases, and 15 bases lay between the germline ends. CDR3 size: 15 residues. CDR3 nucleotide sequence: TGTGCCAGCAGTTTATTCCGGGGGTGGAGGTACGAGCAGTACTTC. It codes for CASSLFRGWRYEQYF.

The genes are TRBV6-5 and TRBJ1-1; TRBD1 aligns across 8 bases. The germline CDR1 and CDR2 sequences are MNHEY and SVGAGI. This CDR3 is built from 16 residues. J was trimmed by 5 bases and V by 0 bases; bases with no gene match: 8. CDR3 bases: TGTGCCAGCAGTTACTCGTCCCAGGGGGCAGGAACTGAAGCTTTCTTT. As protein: CASSYSSQGAGTEAFF.

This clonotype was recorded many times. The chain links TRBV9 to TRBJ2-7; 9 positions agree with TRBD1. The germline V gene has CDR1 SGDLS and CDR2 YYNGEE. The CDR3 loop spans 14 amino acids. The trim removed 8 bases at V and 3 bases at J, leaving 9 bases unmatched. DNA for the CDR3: TGTGCCAGTTCTCCCGGGACAGGGTTCTACGAGCAGTACTTC. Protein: CASSPGTGFYEQYF.

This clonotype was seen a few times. The CDR3 coding sequence is TGCAGTGCTAGCGTAGCGGGGGCCACAGATACGCAGTATTTT. Its protein is CSASVAGATDTQYF. The rearrangement links TRBV20-1 to TRBJ2-3, with 9 bases lining up with TRBD2. The V gene's germline CDR1 is DFQATT and CDR2 SNEGSKA (reference sequence). CDR3 size: 14 residues. The V and J ends lost 3 bases and 2 bases, in that order; junction bases with no gene match: 3.

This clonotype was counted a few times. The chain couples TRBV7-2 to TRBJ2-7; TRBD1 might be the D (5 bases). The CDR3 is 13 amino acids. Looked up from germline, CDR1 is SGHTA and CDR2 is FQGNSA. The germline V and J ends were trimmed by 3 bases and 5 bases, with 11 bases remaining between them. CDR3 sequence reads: CASSLYRQNEQYF. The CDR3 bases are TGTGCCAGCAGCTTGTACAGGCAGAACGAGCAGTACTTC.

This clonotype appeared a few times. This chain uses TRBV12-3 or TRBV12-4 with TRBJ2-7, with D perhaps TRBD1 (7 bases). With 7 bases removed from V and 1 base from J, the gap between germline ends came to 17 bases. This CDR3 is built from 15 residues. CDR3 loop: CASNPGGSGSYEQYF. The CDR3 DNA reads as TGTGCCAGCAACCCAGGGGGTAGCGGATCCTACGAGCAGTACTTC.